This paragraph reports one TCR beta chain. The data belong to a study of blood T cell repertoires in COVID-19. Overall study: T cells, B-cell-depleted T cells, or PBMCs supplied cDNA or gDNA.

Data came from immunoSEQ multiplex PCR; TCRdb stores just in-frame clones and leaves some out. The table has 130,000 to 150,000 clones, 80% to 90% seen once. The CDR3 spans 20 residues. The specimen sequenced was peripheral blood. This TCR was recovered from a woman aged 55-69 years with active COVID-19. The chain carries TRBV21-1 and TRBJ1-6; the D call in the table, TRBD1, was not verified against the DNA. TRBV21-1 represents a pseudogene. The CDR3 DNA sequence: TGTGCCAGCAGCTCAAGGCCAAGGACAGGGGGCTATCGCTATAATTCACCCCTCCACTTT. Encoded protein: CASSSRPRTGGYRYNSPLHF.